This is a list of T cell receptor beta chains from one sample in a study of regulatory T cells in long-lasting Graves disease. TCRdb recomputed calls from the multiplex PCR reads with MiXCR, one row per CDR3 protein. The repertoire holds a few hundred thousand distinct CDR3 sequences, with approximately 21% as singletons. Sequences were derived from peripheral blood mononuclear cells (PBMCs), sampled when the disease was refractory, from a patient treated with antithyroid drugs. The receptors shown here come from a female donor with Graves disease. Both conserved end residues are part of each CDR3. A D gene is named only where the DNA matches it firmly. The size entry is marked missing in some rows and otherwise reads once, few, many or a size class.

v_call	clone_size	d_call	j_call	cdr3_aa	cdr3_nt
TRBV20-1	NA	NA	TRBJ2-7	CSALDLTGDSSYEQYF	TGCAGTGCACTGGACCTTACAGGGGACTCATCCTACGAGCAGTACTTC
TRBV10-3	NA	NA	TRBJ2-6	CAISESGSGANVLTF	TGTGCCATCAGTGAGTCCGGGAGTGGGGCCAACGTCCTGACTTTC
TRBV12-3/TRBV12-4	many	NA	TRBJ2-7	CASSPSTSAEQYF	TGTGCCAGCAGTCCCTCAACTAGTGCCGAGCAGTACTTC
TRBV29-1	many	NA	TRBJ2-2	CSAEGRITGELFF	TGCAGCGCAGAGGGCAGGATCACCGGGGAGCTGTTTTTT
TRBV6-2/TRBV6-3	NA	NA	TRBJ1-1	CASSYLGLTGTEAFF	TGTGCCAGCAGTTACTTAGGGCTAACGGGCACTGAAGCTTTCTTT
TRBV4-2	once	NA	TRBJ1-6	CASSQEFSSYNSPLHF	TGTGCCAGCAGCCAAGAGTTTAGCTCCTATAATTCACCCCTCCACTTT
TRBV12-3/TRBV12-4	many	NA	TRBJ2-2	CASSLGGTTGELFF	TGTGCCAGCAGCTTAGGGGGGACTACCGGGGAGCTGTTTTTT
TRBV28	many	TRBD1	TRBJ1-1	CASSRTGLNTEAFF	TGTGCCAGCAGTAGGACAGGGTTGAACACTGAAGCTTTCTTT
TRBV3-1	many	NA	TRBJ2-5	CASSQGLRETQYF	TGTGCCAGCAGCCAAGGCTTGCGGGAGACCCAGTACTTC
TRBV19	NA	NA	TRBJ1-2	CASSIGQSYGYTF	TGTGCCAGTAGTATTGGACAGAGCTATGGCTACACCTTC